Below are 23 T cell receptor beta chains sequenced from a single sample in a study of blood T cell repertoires in COVID-19. TCRdb's table, derived via immunoSEQ multiplex PCR, lists solely in-frame clones and lacks some. The sample yields tens of thousands of clones, 85% to 95% seen once. Sample: peripheral blood. All receptors derive from a human donor in a cohort sampled during active COVID-19.

V and J are TRBV24-1 and TRBJ1-1, with 11 bases aligning to TRBD1. V lost 7 bases to trimming and J lost 6 bases; unmatched junction nucleotides: 0. This CDR3 comprises 12 residues. Germline CDR1 KGHDR, CDR2 SFDVKD. In nucleotides, the CDR3 is TGTGCCACCAGGGACAGGGGGCCTGAAGCTTTCTTT. This sequence encodes CATRDRGPEAFF.

The CDR3 reads CATSPGDRTNYGYTF. Written as DNA, the CDR3 is TGTGCCACCTCCCCTGGGGACAGGACTAACTATGGCTACACCTTC. V and J are TRBV5-6 and TRBJ1-2; 8 bases match TRBD1. Looked up from germline, CDR1 is SGHDT and CDR2 is YYEEEE. The J segment lost 0 bases and the V segment lost 9 bases, leaving 10 bases of the junction unmatched. CDR3 size: 15 residues. The full variable domain, with the rest looked up from reference TRBV5-6 and TRBJ1-2, is DAGVTQSPTHLIKTRGQQVTLRCSPKSGHDTVSWYQQALGQGPQFIFQYYEEEERQRGNFPDRFSGHQFPNYSSELNVNALLLGDSALYLCATSPGDRTNYGYTFGSGTRLTVV.

Note on this clone: At one end the junction does not follow the germline gene, possibly because of a read error. The rearrangement joins TRBV28 to TRBJ2-7, with TRBD2 identical over 14 bases. The V gene's germline CDR1 is MDHEN and CDR2 SYDVKM. The CDR3 covers 16 residues. The CDR3 nucleotides are TGTGCCAGCAGTTTACGCTCCGGGACTAGCGGGGGCCGTAGATTCTTC. The encoded protein is CASSLRSGTSGGRRFF.

The J gene is TRBJ1-1, the V gene TRBV10-3; TRBD1 is a possible D gene (6 bases). V was cut by 8 bases and J by 5 bases, with 15 bases left in between. Germline loops: CDR1 ENHRY, CDR2 SYGVKD. The CDR3 contains 13 residues. The CDR3 DNA sequence: TGTGCCATCCAAGGGGGGGGTCGTACTGAAGCTTTCTTT. Protein product: CAIQGGGRTEAFF.

The rearrangement uses TRBV7-2 and TRBJ1-1; possibly TRBD1 for D (5 bases). V dropped 8 bases and J dropped 6 bases, with 16 bases sitting between them. The CDR3 contains 13 residues. The germline V gene has CDR1 SGHTA and CDR2 FQGNSA. The CDR3 nucleotides are TGTGCCAGCGCAAAGCAGGGAAGCGCTGAAGCTTTCTTT. Translation gives CASAKQGSAEAFF.

V is TRBV5-6 and J is TRBJ2-7; 8 bases agree with TRBD2. The germline CDR1 and CDR2 sequences are SGHDT and YYEEEE. CDR3 length: 14 residues. Trimming took 4 bases from V and 0 from J; bases not matched to a gene: 3. CDR3 bases: TGTGCCAGCAGCAGGCGGGGGGCCTCCTACGAGCAGTACTTC. Protein product: CASSRRGASYEQYF.

V is TRBV10-1 and J is TRBJ1-4; 9 bases match TRBD1. Germline CDR1 reads WNHNN; CDR2 reads SYGVQD (reference sequence). With V trimmed by 6 bases and J by 4 bases, 12 bases remained unmatched. This CDR3 has 17 residues. The CDR3 here is CASRAPGQGGGNEKLFF. In DNA form, the CDR3 reads TGCGCCAGCAGGGCTCCGGGACAGGGAGGGGGTAATGAAAAACTGTTTTTT.

V gene TRBV18 combines with J gene TRBJ1-4, with 11 positions matching TRBD1. Germline loops: CDR1 KGHSH, CDR2 LQKENI. Germline trimming cut 5 bases from V and 3 bases from J; bases unmatched to any gene: 2. There are 15 residues in the CDR3. CDR3 amino acids: CASSKGQGANEKLFF. CDR3 DNA: TGTGCCAGCTCAAAGGGACAGGGGGCTAATGAAAAACTGTTTTTT.

This rearrangement joins TRBV11-2 to TRBJ2-6; 12 bases are shared with TRBD1. The V and J ends lost 3 bases and 3 bases, in that order; junction bases with no gene match: 6. Germline CDR1 SGHAT, CDR2 FQNNGV. CDR3 length equals 18 residues. Here the CDR3 reads CASSLAGTGGFGANVLTF. CDR3 nucleotides: TGTGCCAGCAGCTTGGCCGGGACAGGGGGCTTTGGGGCCAACGTCCTGACTTTC. Full variable domain (outside the CDR3, taken from reference TRBV11-2 and TRBJ2-6): EAGVAQSPRYKIIEKRQSVAFWCNPISGHATLYWYQQILGQGPKLLIQFQNNGVVDDSQLPKDRFSAERLKGVDSTLKIQPAKLEDSAVYLCASSLAGTGGFGANVLTFGAGSRLTVL.

The rearrangement links TRBV30 to TRBJ1-2; a possible D gene is TRBD1 (6 bases). The germline CDR1 and CDR2 sequences are GTSNPN and SVGIG (reference sequence). This CDR3 has 10 amino acids. The V gene lost 3 bases and the J gene lost 8 bases, with 7 bases spanning the gap. The CDR3 sequence is CAWRRGGYTF. The CDR3 DNA follows: TGTGCCTGGAGGAGGGGGGGCTACACCTTC.

The sample holds one count of this clone. This sequence joins TRBV6-5 and TRBJ2-7, with 9 bases matching TRBD2. The CDR3 has 15 amino acids. The J segment lost 4 bases and the V segment lost 0 bases, leaving 4 bases of the junction unmatched. Germline assignment: CDR1 MNHEY and CDR2 SVGAGI. The CDR3 region has the DNA TGTGCCAGCAGTTACTCGACTAGCGGAGGGTACGAGCAGTACTTC. This translates into CASSYSTSGGYEQYF.

CDR3 amino acids: CASTGGYNEQFF. The CDR3 nucleotides read TGTGCCTCCACCGGGGGATACAATGAGCAGTTCTTC. V is TRBV10-3 and J is TRBJ2-1; D possibly corresponds to TRBD2 (6 bases). The CDR3 is 12 residues long. Germline CDR1 and CDR2: ENHRY and SYGVKD. Between the trimmed V and J ends, which lost 11 bases and 4 bases, there was a span of 12 bases.

The count of this clone is one. The chain recombines TRBV27 with TRBJ2-7, with TRBD1 matching 8 bases. The length of the CDR3 is 16 residues. V lost 4 bases to trimming and J lost 0 bases; unmatched junction nucleotides: 8. The germline gives CDR1 MNHEY, CDR2 SMNVEV (reference sequence). Here the CDR3 DNA reads TGTGCCAGCAGTTCCCGACAGGGGCTTAGCTCCTACGAGCAGTACTTC. Translation: CASSSRQGLSSYEQYF.

The CDR3 DNA follows: TGTGCCTGGAGTGTAAAATACAGCTTGAACACTGAAGCTTTCTTT. Amino acid sequence: CAWSVKYSLNTEAFF. This chain joins TRBV30 and TRBJ1-1; D is unresolved. CDR1 GTSNPN and CDR2 SVGIG come from the germline V gene (reference sequence). With 0 bases removed from V and 0 bases from J, the gap between germline ends came to 11 bases. The CDR3 extends over 15 amino acids.

This chain uses TRBV11-2 with TRBJ2-7; TRBD2 aligns across 11 bases. The CDR3 sequence is 16 residues long. The germline gives CDR1 SGHAT, CDR2 FQNNGV. After removal of 5 bases from V and 2 bases from J, the junction contained 8 bases not matched to a gene. The CDR3 DNA follows: TGTGCCAGCAGCGCGCTAGCGGGAGGCTGGGCCTACGAGCAGTACTTC. Its translation is CASSALAGGWAYEQYF.

The chain couples TRBV20-1 to TRBJ2-3; D is perhaps TRBD2 (6 bases). The CDR3 extends over 14 amino acids. From germline, CDR1 is DFQATT and CDR2 SNEGSKA (reference sequence). Trimming removed 3 bases from V and 6 bases from J, with 16 bases in between. CDR3 in DNA: TGCAGTGCTAGTGCCCTCGCGGGATTGGATACGCAGTATTTT. As protein: CSASALAGLDTQYF.

The CDR3, as DNA: TGTGCCAGCAGCCGTAAGGGGACAGGCACCTCTCCCCAGCATTTT. Translating gives CASSRKGTGTSPQHF. V usage is TRBV14 and J usage is TRBJ1-5; 8 bases map to TRBD1. The CDR3 consists of 15 residues. V shed 4 bases and J 10 bases; nucleotides not matched to a gene: 12. In germline, CDR1 is SGHDN, CDR2 FVKESK.

The table lists this clone with a few counts. The chain carries TRBV4-3 and TRBJ2-3; TRBD2 matches at 9 bases. CDR1 is LGHNA, CDR2 YSLEER, per germline. Unmatched junction bases numbered 5, after V lost 0 bases and J lost 4 bases. The CDR3 extends over 16 amino acids. CDR3 sequence reads: CASSQDRAGGPDTQYF. CDR3 nucleotides: TGCGCCAGCAGCCAAGATCGGGCGGGGGGGCCAGATACGCAGTATTTT.

The chain employs TRBV6-2 or TRBV6-3 and TRBJ2-7; TRBD1 might be the D (6 bases). The CDR3 sequence is 14 residues long. Trimming stripped 3 bases from V and 6 bases from J, with 15 bases between. The V gene's germline CDR1 is MNHEY and CDR2 SVGEGT. The CDR3 spells CASSYYRATIEQYF. DNA for the CDR3: TGTGCCAGCAGTTATTACAGGGCGACGATCGAGCAGTACTTC.

The V gene is TRBV18, the J gene TRBJ2-5, with D perhaps TRBD1 (6 bases). CDR3 length equals 15 residues. Germline CDR1 KGHSH, CDR2 LQKENI. Between the trimmed V and J ends, which lost 0 bases and 4 bases, there was a span of 12 bases. The CDR3 spells CASSPPSGQGETQYF. In DNA form, the CDR3 reads TGTGCCAGCTCACCACCGTCGGGACAAGGAGAGACCCAGTACTTC.

This clone was found once. The genes are TRBV14 and TRBJ2-7, with a possible D match to TRBD2 (5 bases). With 10 bases removed from V and 2 bases from J, the gap between germline ends came to 18 bases. Germline CDR1 is SGHDN and CDR2 is FVKESK. This CDR3 comprises 14 residues. Here the CDR3 reads CATLPRGEAYEQYF. CDR3 coding DNA: TGTGCCACCCTACCCCGGGGTGAAGCCTACGAGCAGTACTTC.

This clone was found a few times. CDR3 bases: TGTGCCAGCAGCTTAGTGTATCAAACAGGGGGCTATGAAAAACTGTTTTTT. Protein sequence: CASSLVYQTGGYEKLFF. This sequence joins TRBV7-9 and TRBJ1-4, with TRBD1 identical over 9 bases. V lost 1 base, J lost 6 bases, and 9 bases stayed unmatched. The CDR3 spans 17 residues. Germline CDR1 reads SEHNR; CDR2 reads FQNEAQ (reference sequence).

V and J are TRBV29-1 and TRBJ2-2, with 14 bases aligning to TRBD2. V shed 7 bases and J 9 bases; nucleotides not matched to a gene: 7. In germline, CDR1 is SQVTM, CDR2 ANQGSEA. The CDR3 spans 14 residues. CDR3 sequence (DNA): TGCAGCGCGGGACTAGCGGGAGAAGGCAGGGAGCTGTTTTTT. Translation gives CSAGLAGEGRELFF.